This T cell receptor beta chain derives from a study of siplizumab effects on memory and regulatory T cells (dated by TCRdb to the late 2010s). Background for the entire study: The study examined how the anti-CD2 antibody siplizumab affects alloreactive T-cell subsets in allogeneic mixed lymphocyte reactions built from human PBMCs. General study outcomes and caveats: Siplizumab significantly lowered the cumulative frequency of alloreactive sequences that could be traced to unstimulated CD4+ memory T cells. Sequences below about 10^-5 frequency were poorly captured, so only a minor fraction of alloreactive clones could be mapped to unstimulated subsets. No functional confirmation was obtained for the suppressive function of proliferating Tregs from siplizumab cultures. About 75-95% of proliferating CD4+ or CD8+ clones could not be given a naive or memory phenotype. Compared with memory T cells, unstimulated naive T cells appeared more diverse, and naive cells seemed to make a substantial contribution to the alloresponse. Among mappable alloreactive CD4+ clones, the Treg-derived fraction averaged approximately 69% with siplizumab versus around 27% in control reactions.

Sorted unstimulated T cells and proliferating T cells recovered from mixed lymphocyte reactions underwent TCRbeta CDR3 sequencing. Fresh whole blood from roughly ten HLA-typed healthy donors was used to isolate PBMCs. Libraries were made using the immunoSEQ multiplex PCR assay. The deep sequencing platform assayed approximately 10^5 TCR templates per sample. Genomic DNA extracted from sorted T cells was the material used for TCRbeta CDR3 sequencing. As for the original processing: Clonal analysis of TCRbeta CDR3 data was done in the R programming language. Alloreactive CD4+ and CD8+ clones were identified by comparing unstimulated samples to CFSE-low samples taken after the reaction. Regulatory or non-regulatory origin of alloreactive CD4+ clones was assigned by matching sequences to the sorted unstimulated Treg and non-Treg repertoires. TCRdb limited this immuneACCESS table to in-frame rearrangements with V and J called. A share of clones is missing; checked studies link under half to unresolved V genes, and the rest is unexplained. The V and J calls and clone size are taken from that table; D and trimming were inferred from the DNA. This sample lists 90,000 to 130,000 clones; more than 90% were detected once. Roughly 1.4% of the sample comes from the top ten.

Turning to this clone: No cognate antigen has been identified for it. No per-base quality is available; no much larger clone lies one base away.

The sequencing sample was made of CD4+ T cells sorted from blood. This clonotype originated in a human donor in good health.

The sequenced DNA is TGCGCCAGCGGCTCAGGGACTAGCGGGAGTCTTGGGGAGACCCAGTACTTC. The resulting protein is CASGSGTSGSLGETQYF. This receptor chain uses TRBV5-1 and TRBJ2-5; TRBD2 agrees with 14 junctional bases. According to the germline V gene, CDR1 reads SGHRS and CDR2 reads YFSETQ. The CDR3 runs 17 residues from the cysteine to the phenylalanine. Of all the DNA, just the CDR3 is kept, 51 bases in frame from base 1. Trimmed from V: 7 bases; trimmed from J: 5 bases; junction bases lacking a gene match: 13.